A selection of T cell receptor beta chains follows, all from one sample in a study of OX40 agonist ivuxolimab in advanced cancers. The protocol was immunoSEQ multiplex PCR, while the TCRdb copy is restricted to in-frame clones and leaves out a portion. The table has 58,000 or so clones, roughly 89% seen once. Sequencing was performed on CD4+ or CD8+ T cells sorted from blood, taken in a trial of the OX40 agonist ivuxolimab. Receptors originate from an adult with an advanced solid tumor such as melanoma, head and neck, liver or kidney cancer. CDR3s include the opening cysteine and the closing phenylalanine or tryptophan. The D gene is left open where the match is weak. Expanded clones get a size class; other rows say once, few or many, or leave the size out.

size: -
length: 14
D: -
V: TRBV9
J: TRBJ2-2
DNA: TGTGCCAGCAGCGATAGACGGAACACCGGGGAGCTGTTTTTT
CDR3: CASSDRRNTGELFF

size: -
length: 12
D: -
V: TRBV27
J: TRBJ1-1
DNA: TGTGCCAGCAAGTCGGCGAACACTGAAGCTTTCTTT
CDR3: CASKSANTEAFF

size: -
length: 12
D: -
V: TRBV19
J: TRBJ1-5
DNA: TGTGCCAGTTGGGGGGGGAGTCAGCGCCAGCATTTT
CDR3: CASWGGSQRQHF

size: -
length: 12
D: -
V: TRBV28
J: TRBJ2-3
DNA: TGTGCCACCCGACAAATCCCAGATACGCAGTATTTT
CDR3: CATRQIPDTQYF

size: once
length: 12
D: -
V: TRBV5-1
J: TRBJ2-7
DNA: TGCGCCAGCAGCGATGACGGCTACGAGCAGTACTTC
CDR3: CASSDDGYEQYF

size: -
length: 13
D: TRBD2
V: TRBV7-8
J: TRBJ2-5
DNA: TGTGCCAGCCTCGGGGGGGGCCAAGAGACCCAGTACTTC
CDR3: CASLGGGQETQYF

size: -
length: 17
D: TRBD1
V: TRBV7-9
J: TRBJ2-2
DNA: TGTGCCAGCAGCTCCCCTGGGACAGGGGGCAGGACCGGGGAGCTGTTTTTT
CDR3: CASSSPGTGGRTGELFF

size: -
length: 14
D: -
V: TRBV27
J: TRBJ1-6
DNA: TGTGCCAGCAGATCCGGACAGCCGAATTCACCCCTCCACTTT
CDR3: CASRSGQPNSPLHF

size: once
length: 16
D: TRBD2
V: TRBV27
J: TRBJ2-1
DNA: TGTGCCAGCAGTCAAAGACTAGCGGTCCCTGACAATGAGCAGTTCTTC
CDR3: CASSQRLAVPDNEQFF

size: -
length: 16
D: -
V: TRBV10-2
J: TRBJ2-3
DNA: TGCGCCAGCAGTGAGATGCCCAGCGGGAGCACAGATACGCAGTATTTT
CDR3: CASSEMPSGSTDTQYF

size: -
length: 14
D: TRBD2
V: TRBV5-1
J: TRBJ2-3
DNA: TGCGCCAGCAGCACGGGACTAGACACAGATACGCAGTATTTT
CDR3: CASSTGLDTDTQYF

size: -
length: 15
D: -
V: TRBV7-2
J: TRBJ1-2
DNA: TGTGCCAGCAGCTTAGTTTTCCCAGGGGCCGGTGGCTACACCTTC
CDR3: CASSLVFPGAGGYTF

size: -
length: 13
D: -
V: TRBV4-1
J: TRBJ2-3
DNA: TGCGCCAGCAGCCAGCTTCGCAGGGATACGCAGTATTTT
CDR3: CASSQLRRDTQYF

size: -
length: 14
D: -
V: TRBV9
J: TRBJ2-3
DNA: TGTGCCAGCAGCGCGCAGTCTAGCACAGATACGCAGTATTTT
CDR3: CASSAQSSTDTQYF

size: -
length: 9
D: -
V: TRBV7-2
J: TRBJ1-2
DNA: TGTGCCAAGGACGGCGGCTACACCTTC
CDR3: CAKDGGYTF

size: -
length: 14
D: -
V: TRBV7-9
J: TRBJ1-1
DNA: TGTGCCAGCAGCTTAGAACCGGGCAGAGCTGAAGCTTTCTTT
CDR3: CASSLEPGRAEAFF

size: -
length: 18
D: TRBD2
V: TRBV5-4
J: TRBJ2-1
DNA: TGTGCCAGCAGCTACTTCCCCGGGGGAGCGGGATCCTACAATGAGCAGTTCTTC
CDR3: CASSYFPGGAGSYNEQFF